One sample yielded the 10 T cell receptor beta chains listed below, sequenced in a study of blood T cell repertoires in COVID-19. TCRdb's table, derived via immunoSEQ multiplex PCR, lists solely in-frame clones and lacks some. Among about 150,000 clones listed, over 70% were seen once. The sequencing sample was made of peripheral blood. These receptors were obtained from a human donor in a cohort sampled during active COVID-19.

The CDR3 DNA follows: TGTGCCAGCAGCACCCTGGGACAGAAGGATGAAGCTTTCTTT. Amino acids: CASSTLGQKDEAFF. V usage is TRBV5-6 and J usage is TRBJ1-1; 7 nucleotides align to TRBD1. V was clipped by 4 bases and J by 7 bases; unmatched bases: 10. The CDR3 contains 14 residues. Germline CDR1 SGHDT, CDR2 YYEEEE.

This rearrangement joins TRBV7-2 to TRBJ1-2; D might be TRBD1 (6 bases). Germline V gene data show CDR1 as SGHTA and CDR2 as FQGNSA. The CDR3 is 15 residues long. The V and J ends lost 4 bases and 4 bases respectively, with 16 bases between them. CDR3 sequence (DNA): TGTGCCAGCAGCTCGGACATAGGGGGGGGCTATGGCTACACCTTC. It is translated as CASSSDIGGGYGYTF.

The CDR3 DNA reads TGTGCCAGCAGTTTCGGACAGGGTTTCGATTCACCCCTCCACTTT. Amino acid sequence: CASSFGQGFDSPLHF. V usage is TRBV7-6 and J usage is TRBJ1-6, with 8 bases matching TRBD1. V lost 6 bases and J lost 8; bases outside the gene matches: 9. The V gene's germline CDR1 is SGHVS and CDR2 FNYEAQ. This CDR3 is 15 amino acids long.

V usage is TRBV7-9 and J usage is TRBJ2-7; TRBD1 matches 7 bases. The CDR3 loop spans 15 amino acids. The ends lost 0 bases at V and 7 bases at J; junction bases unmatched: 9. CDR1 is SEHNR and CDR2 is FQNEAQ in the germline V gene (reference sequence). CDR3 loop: CASSLAGQHGIEQYF. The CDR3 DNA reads TGTGCCAGCAGCTTAGCGGGACAGCACGGTATAGAGCAGTACTTC.

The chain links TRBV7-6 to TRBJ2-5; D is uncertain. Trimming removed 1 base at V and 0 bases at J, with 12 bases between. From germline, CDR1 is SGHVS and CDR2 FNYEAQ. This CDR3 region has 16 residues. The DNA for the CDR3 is TGTGCCAGCAGCTTAGAGGCAGGATTGTACCAAGAGACCCAGTACTTC. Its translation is CASSLEAGLYQETQYF.

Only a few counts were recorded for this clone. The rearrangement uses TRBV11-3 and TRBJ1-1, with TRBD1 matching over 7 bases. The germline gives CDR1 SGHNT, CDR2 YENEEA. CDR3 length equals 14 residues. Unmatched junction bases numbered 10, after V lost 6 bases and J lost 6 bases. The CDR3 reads CASRPRVGTAEAFF. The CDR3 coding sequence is TGTGCCAGCAGGCCTCGGGTCGGGACAGCTGAAGCTTTCTTT.

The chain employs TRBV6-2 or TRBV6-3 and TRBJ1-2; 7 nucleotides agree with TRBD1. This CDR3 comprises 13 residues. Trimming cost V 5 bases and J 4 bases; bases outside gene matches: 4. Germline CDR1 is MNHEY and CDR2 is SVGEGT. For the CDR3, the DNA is TGTGCCAGCAGTGTCCGACAGGGCTATGGCTACACCTTC. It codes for CASSVRQGYGYTF.

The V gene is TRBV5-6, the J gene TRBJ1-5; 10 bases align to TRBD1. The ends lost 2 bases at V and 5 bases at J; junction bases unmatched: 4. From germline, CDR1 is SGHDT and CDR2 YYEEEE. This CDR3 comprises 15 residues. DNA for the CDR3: TGTGCCAGCAGCTTATGGACAGGGGGGGATCAGCCCCAGCATTTT. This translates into CASSLWTGGDQPQHF.

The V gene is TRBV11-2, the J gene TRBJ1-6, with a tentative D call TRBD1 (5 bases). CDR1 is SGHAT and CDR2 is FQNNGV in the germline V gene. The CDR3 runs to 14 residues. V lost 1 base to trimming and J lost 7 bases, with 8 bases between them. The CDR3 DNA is TGTGCCAGCAGCTTAGGGGGCTACAATTCACCCCTCCACTTT. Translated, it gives CASSLGGYNSPLHF. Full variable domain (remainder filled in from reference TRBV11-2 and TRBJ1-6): EAGVAQSPRYKIIEKRQSVAFWCNPISGHATLYWYQQILGQGPKLLIQFQNNGVVDDSQLPKDRFSAERLKGVDSTLKIQPAKLEDSAVYLCASSLGGYNSPLHFGNGTRLTVT.

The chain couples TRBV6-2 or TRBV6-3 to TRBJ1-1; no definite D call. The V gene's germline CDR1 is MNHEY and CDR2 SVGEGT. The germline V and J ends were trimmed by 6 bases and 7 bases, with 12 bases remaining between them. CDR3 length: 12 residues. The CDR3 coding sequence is TGTGCCAGCAGCTTAAGGAGAGTTGAAGCTTTCTTT. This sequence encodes CASSLRRVEAFF.